Here is one TCR beta chain with its context. This specimen belongs to a study of control samples from healthy donors and cancer patients. Germline V gives CDR1 SGHRS, CDR2 YFSETQ. V dropped 8 bases and J dropped 5 bases, with 16 bases sitting between them. The CDR3 contains 13 residues. Method: immunoSEQ multiplex PCR; TCRdb's copy keeps in-frame clones and lacks some. The sample records about 180,000 clones, around 87% being singletons. The material sequenced was blood. The TCR originated in a woman in her 50s in good health. The chain couples TRBV5-1 to TRBJ2-5; D is perhaps TRBD2 (6 bases). This CDR3 reads CASGRLASETQYF. The CDR3 DNA reads TGCGCCAGTGGTCGGCTAGCGTCGGAGACCCAGTACTTC. The full variable domain, its missing parts supplied by reference TRBV5-1 and TRBJ2-5, is KAGVTQTPRYLIKTRGQQVTLSCSPISGHRSVSWYQQTPGQGLQFLFEYFSETQRNKGNFPGRFSGRQFSNSRSEMNVSTLELGDSALYLCASGRLASETQYFGPGTRLLVL.